This TCR beta chain was sequenced during a study of blood T cell repertoires in COVID-19. Overall study context: The samples span acute and convalescent COVID-19 from the United States, Italy and Spain. T cells, B-cell-depleted T cells, or PBMCs provided the cDNA or gDNA that served as material.

Per the authors' pipeline: Estimates of nucleated cell counts were drawn from the amplification of reference gene primers. Data came from immunoSEQ multiplex PCR; TCRdb stores just in-frame clones and leaves some out. D and trimming were read from the DNA, whereas the V and J calls and clone size are those reported in that table. The data contain 85,000 to 120,000 clones, 84% of them singletons. The V end was cut by 3 bases, the J end by 4 bases, with 9 bases between. The CDR3 covers 13 residues. Germline loops: CDR1 KGHSH, CDR2 LQKENI. Worth noting for this clone: Different DNA sequences within this sample yield the same CDR3.

The sequence came from a woman aged 60 to 75 with acute or convalescent COVID-19. V usage is TRBV18 and J usage is TRBJ1-2; maybe TRBD1 (5 bases). Sequenced: peripheral blood. CDR3: CASSPSGGYGYTF. In nucleotides, the CDR3 is TGTGCCAGCTCACCCTCGGGGGGCTATGGCTACACCTTC.